The 14 T cell receptor beta chains below come from one sample, sequenced in a study of T cells in Graves' hyperthyroidism and ophthalmopathy. The TCR beta CDR3 regions underwent amplification using RNA transcripts as the source. The HTBI primer set served for first-round RT-PCR of the TCR CDR3. Each CDR3 protein is one row after TCRdb ran MiXCR on the multiplex PCR reads. The repertoire holds about 360,000 distinct CDR3 sequences, under 15% seen once, with around 9.2% in the top ten. Sample: blood. All receptors come from a woman between 18 and 29 years old with Graves' hyperthyroidism.

The chain is built from TRBV9 and TRBJ2-3; D gene ambiguous. This CDR3 contains 14 residues. The germline V and J ends were trimmed by 0 bases and 1 base, with 6 bases remaining between them. CDR1 and CDR2 from the germline V gene are SGDLS and YYNGEE. CDR3 sequence: CASSVEPGTDTQYF. The CDR3 DNA sequence: TGTGCCAGCAGCGTAGAGCCTGGCACAGATACGCAGTATTTT.

This clonotype came up many times. V is TRBV6-1 and J is TRBJ2-1, with D possibly TRBD1 on 6 matching bases. The CDR3 loop spans 17 amino acids. Trimming stripped 6 bases from V and 0 bases from J, with 18 bases between. Germline values: CDR1 MNHNS, CDR2 SASEGT. This chain's CDR3 is CASSPVGGLGSYNEQFF. CDR3 nucleotide sequence: TGTGCCAGCAGCCCAGTTGGGGGCTTGGGCTCCTACAATGAGCAGTTCTTC.

This clonotype was seen at least ten times. The chain carries TRBV9 and TRBJ1-2, with a weak D call TRBD1 (5 bases). In germline, CDR1 is SGDLS, CDR2 YYNGEE. This CDR3 has 14 amino acids. Trimming took 0 bases from V and 8 from J, leaving 14 bases between them. The CDR3 protein is CASSVDAGGGGYTF. CDR3 nucleotides: TGTGCCAGCAGCGTAGATGCCGGGGGTGGGGGCTACACCTTC.

This clonotype occurred many times. The chain links TRBV2 to TRBJ2-7; no definite D call. The CDR3 runs to 15 residues. V was clipped by 3 bases and J by 5 bases, with 17 bases between them. Germline CDR1 and CDR2: SNHLY and FYNNEI. In DNA, the CDR3 is TGTGCCAGCAGTGATACTTGTGAGAGCTGTGACGAGCAGTACTTC. Its protein is CASSDTCESCDEQYF.

Notes on this clonotype: A clone one base away is much larger, so this may be a read error. This rearrangement joins TRBV5-4 to TRBJ2-7; D is possibly TRBD1 (7 bases). The CDR3 is made up of 14 amino acids. Germline values: CDR1 SGHNT, CDR2 YYREEE (reference sequence). This CDR3 is CASSFDRDSHEQYF. In DNA, the CDR3 is TGTGCCAGCAGCTTTGACAGGGACTCCCACGAGCAGTACTTC.

This clonotype has a count of ten or more. The rearrangement uses TRBV12-3 or TRBV12-4 and TRBJ2-7; 8 bases map to TRBD2. The CDR3 covers 14 residues. Germline trimming cut 6 bases from V and 2 bases from J; bases unmatched to any gene: 6. In DNA form, the CDR3 reads TGTGCCAGCAGCCAGACTAGCGTTGCCTACGAGCAGTACTTC. It specifies CASSQTSVAYEQYF.

The table lists this clonotype with many counts. The gene calls are TRBV3-1 and TRBJ2-3; TRBD1 aligns across 9 bases. CDR3 length: 16 residues. CDR1 is LGHDT and CDR2 is YNNKEL in the germline V gene (reference sequence). The V segment lost 4 bases and the J segment 4 bases; nucleotides outside the gene matches: 9. Here the CDR3 DNA reads TGTGCCAGCAGCCCTGGGACAGGGATGTACGCAGATACGCAGTATTTT. The encoded protein is CASSPGTGMYADTQYF.

This clonotype was recorded a few times. The chain uses TRBV19 and TRBJ2-3; D might be TRBD2 (6 bases). V lost 2 bases and J 2 bases, leaving 17 bases between the germline ends. CDR3 size: 17 residues. Germline V gene sequence: CDR1 LNHDA, CDR2 SQIVND (reference sequence). CDR3 DNA: TGTGCCAGTAGTATAACTATCGGCGGGGCCCACACAGATACGCAGTATTTT. Encoded protein: CASSITIGGAHTDTQYF.

The sample holds many counts of this clonotype. V gene TRBV20-1 combines with J gene TRBJ2-3; 7 bases are a match to TRBD1. Germline lookup yields CDR1 DFQATT and CDR2 SNEGSKA (reference sequence). The trim removed 5 bases at V and 5 bases at J, leaving 10 bases unmatched. CDR3 size: 14 residues. The CDR3 region has the DNA TGCAGTGCTTCTGCTACAGGGGATGGAGATACGCAGTATTTT. This codes for CSASATGDGDTQYF.

This clonotype came up many times. The chain links TRBV29-1 to TRBJ2-7; D remains unclear. CDR3 size: 13 residues. CDR1 and CDR2 from the germline V gene are SQVTM and ANQGSEA. Trimming left V 3 bases short and J 1 base short, with 10 bases between. CDR3 loop: CSVELGQSYEQYF. Here the CDR3 DNA reads TGCAGCGTTGAGCTAGGTCAGTCCTACGAGCAGTACTTC.

The sample holds many counts of this clonotype. The chain joins TRBV5-6 to TRBJ1-6; TRBD1 matches at 7 bases. Per germline, CDR1 SGHDT and CDR2 YYEEEE. The CDR3 consists of 13 residues. V lost 2 bases to trimming and J lost 10 bases; unmatched junction nucleotides: 3. The CDR3: CASSLYRGSPLHF. CDR3 DNA sequence: TGTGCCAGCAGCTTATACAGGGGATCACCCCTCCACTTT.

The sample holds many counts of this clonotype. The J gene is TRBJ1-1, the V gene TRBV18, with a tentative D call TRBD1 (5 bases). The V gene lost 5 bases and the J gene lost 5 bases, with 21 bases spanning the gap. The germline gives CDR1 KGHSH, CDR2 LQKENI. The CDR3 runs to 16 residues. CDR3: CASSRNRDVRGTEAFF. CDR3 DNA sequence: TGTGCCAGCTCAAGGAACCGGGACGTCAGAGGAACTGAAGCTTTCTTT.

The chain uses TRBV2 and TRBJ1-2; TRBD1 matches 7 bases. This CDR3 has 15 amino acids. Germline V lookup: CDR1 SNHLY, CDR2 FYNNEI. Trimming removed 6 bases from V and 4 bases from J; junction bases left unmatched: 11. CDR3 nucleotide sequence: TGTGCCAGCAGCCTCACGGGGACAGCAATCTATGGCTACACCTTC. It encodes CASSLTGTAIYGYTF. Using reference TRBV2 and TRBJ1-2 for the parts outside the CDR3, the full variable domain is EPEVTQTPSHQVTQMGQEVILRCVPISNHLYFYWYRQILGQKVEFLVSFYNNEISEKSEIFDDQFSVERPDGSNFTLKIRSTKLEDSAMYFCASSLTGTAIYGYTFGSGTRLTVV.

Ten or more counts support this clonotype. The DNA of the CDR3 is TGCGCCAGCAGCCAAGTTGGCCTTTCGCCCCTCCACTTT. Encoded protein: CASSQVGLSPLHF. The chain has TRBV4-1 and TRBJ1-6; D ambiguous. Trimming cost V 1 base and J 13 bases, with 11 bases left between them. Germline-derived CDR1 and CDR2 are MGHRA and YSYEKL. The CDR3 contains 13 residues.